Presented here are 10 T cell receptor beta chains from one specimen sequenced in a study of T cells in tumors after PD-1 blockade. Assay used: immunoSEQ multiplex PCR; TCRdb lists only in-frame clones, some missing. The sample has 45,000 to 60,000 clones, 81% seen once. Sequenced material: PBMCs, taken before anti-PD-1 treatment. The receptors stem from a human donor with basal cell carcinoma.

This chain uses TRBV6-5 with TRBJ1-3, with D possibly TRBD1 on 5 matching bases. Trimming removed 4 bases from V and 10 bases from J, with 11 bases in between. Per the germline V gene, CDR1 is MNHEY and CDR2 is SVGAGI. The CDR3 contains 12 residues. For the CDR3, the DNA is TGTGCCAGCAGTTCCGACAGCCGGACCATATATTTT. Translation gives CASSSDSRTIYF.

The chain links TRBV29-1 to TRBJ1-1, with D uncertain. The V end lost 0 bases, the J end lost 0 bases, and 14 bases lay between the germline ends. Per germline, CDR1 SQVTM and CDR2 ANQGSEA. This CDR3 contains 16 residues. The CDR3 DNA is TGCAGCGTTGAAGATCTTCTAAAGGGCATGAACACTGAAGCTTTCTTT. Translating it yields CSVEDLLKGMNTEAFF.

The gene calls are TRBV24-1 and TRBJ2-6; unclear D gene. The CDR3 spans 14 residues. V lost 4 bases to trimming and J lost 4 bases, with 7 bases between them. Germline V gene sequence: CDR1 KGHDR, CDR2 SFDVKD. The CDR3 region has the DNA TGTGCCACCAGTGAAGGGTTGGGGGCCAACGTCCTGACTTTC. It translates to CATSEGLGANVLTF.

The V and J genes are TRBV5-1 and TRBJ2-3, with 12 bases aligning to TRBD2. The CDR3 is 19 amino acids. The V gene end was trimmed by 2 bases and the J gene end by 2 bases; junction bases not matched to a gene: 12. Per the germline V gene, CDR1 is SGHRS and CDR2 is YFSETQ. CDR3 DNA: TGCGCCAGCAGCTTCGGTGGACTAGCGGGGACCATACACACAGATACGCAGTATTTT. Translated, it gives CASSFGGLAGTIHTDTQYF.

The J gene is TRBJ2-7, the V gene TRBV3-1 (or the pseudogene TRBV3-2); TRBD2 aligns across 8 bases. The CDR3 sequence is 17 residues long. V shed 2 bases and J 3 bases; nucleotides not matched to a gene: 12. Germline V lookup: CDR1 LGHDT, CDR2 YNNKEL (reference sequence). Here the CDR3 DNA reads TGTGCCAGCAGCCAACCCTTCGGCGGGGGGCCTTTCTACGAGCAGTACTTC. This codes for CASSQPFGGGPFYEQYF.

The chain couples TRBV5-1 to TRBJ1-1, with D tentatively TRBD1 (6 bases). Trimming stripped 3 bases from V and 2 bases from J, with 11 bases between. This CDR3 region has 14 residues. From germline, CDR1 is SGHRS and CDR2 YFSETQ. Here the CDR3 DNA reads TGCGCCAGCAGCTCCCTGGACAGAAACACTGAAGCTTTCTTT. It specifies CASSSLDRNTEAFF.

This clone has only one observation. The rearrangement links TRBV5-4 to TRBJ2-7; D is ambiguous. V lost 0 bases to trimming and J lost 6 bases, with 13 bases between them. Germline CDR1 reads SGHNT; CDR2 reads YYREEE (reference sequence). The CDR3 covers 14 residues. CDR3 nucleotides: TGTGCCAGCAGCTTGGAAAGAGGCCGGAGCGAGCAGTACTTC. This gives the protein CASSLERGRSEQYF.

This clone has a handful of counts. The V call is TRBV18, the J call TRBJ2-5; 10 nucleotides agree with TRBD1. There are 16 residues in the CDR3. Germline V lookup: CDR1 KGHSH, CDR2 LQKENI. V was clipped by 6 bases and J by 4 bases; unmatched bases: 11. CDR3 in DNA: TGTGCCAGCTCGCAACGGGACAGGGGTATTGGAGAGACCCAGTACTTC. Translated: CASSQRDRGIGETQYF. Using reference TRBV18 and TRBJ2-5 for the parts outside the CDR3, the full variable domain is NAGVMQNPRHLVRRRGQEARLRCSPMKGHSHVYWYRQLPEEGLKFMVYLQKENIIDESGMPKERFSAEFPKEGPSILRIQQVVRGDSAAYFCASSQRDRGIGETQYFGPGTRLLVL.

CDR3 amino acids: CSALREGSFEQYF. Written as DNA, the CDR3 is TGCAGCGCCCTCCGAGAGGGGTCTTTCGAGCAGTACTTC. The rearrangement links TRBV29-1 to TRBJ2-7; possibly TRBD1 or TRBD2 for D (5 bases each). The V and J ends lost 7 bases and 6 bases respectively, with 19 bases between them. CDR1 SQVTM and CDR2 ANQGSEA come from the germline V gene. The length of the CDR3 is 13 residues.

The chain is built from TRBV5-1 and TRBJ1-3; TRBD1 agrees at 7 bases. There are 15 residues in the CDR3. V lost 7 bases to trimming and J lost 1 base; unmatched junction nucleotides: 8. Per germline, CDR1 SGHRS and CDR2 YFSETQ. The CDR3 DNA follows: TGCGCCAGCCAAATAGGGGGCCAGTCTGGAAACACCATATATTTT. Its protein product is CASQIGGQSGNTIYF.